This is a list of T cell receptor beta chains from one sample in a study of shared clonotypes between healthy human individuals. TCRdb's table, derived via immunoSEQ multiplex PCR, lists solely in-frame clones and lacks some. Here the sample spans approximately 1.9 million clones, 85% to 95% being singletons. Sequences were obtained from naive CD8+ T cells from PBMCs. The receptors come from a man between 18 and 35 years old in good health. Some clones in this sample may be carry-over from other donors' samples. CDR3s include the opening cysteine and the closing phenylalanine or tryptophan. D genes are given only for firm matches. Expanded clones get a size class; other rows say once, few or many, or leave the size out.

TRBJ2-7 TRBV5-4 - - TGTGCCATCCCGGGACCTCTCGAGCAGTACTTC CAIPGPLEQYF
TRBJ2-7 TRBV5-6 once TRBD2 TGTGCCAGCAGCCCGGGGGGGACTCACTACGAGCAGTACTTC CASSPGGTHYEQYF
TRBJ2-1 TRBV5-1 once - TGCGCCAGCAGCTTTGACCGCATCGGCAATGAGCAGTTCTTC CASSFDRIGNEQFF
TRBJ2-7 TRBV21-1 - - TGTGCCAGCAGCACCCTTCACTTC CASSTLHF
TRBJ2-7 TRBV7-3 once - TGTGCCAGCAGCTTAACCCGCATTTCCCCCTACGAGCAGTACTTC CASSLTRISPYEQYF
TRBJ1-5 TRBV27 few - TGTGCCAGCAGTCCCAAGGGTCAGCCCCAGCATTTT CASSPKGQPQHF
TRBJ1-5 TRBV19 - TRBD1 TGTGCCAGTAGTTTATACTCCGGGACAGACCTCAGAAGTATTAATCAGCCCCAGCATTTT CASSLYSGTDLRSINQPQHF
TRBJ2-7 TRBV7-8 - - TGTGCCAGCAGCCCACCACAGCCTACCTACGAGCAGTACTTC CASSPPQPTYEQYF
TRBJ2-7 TRBV27 - - TGTGCCAGCACCCTCCGGTCCGGGTACTCCTACGAGCAGTACTTC CASTLRSGYSYEQYF
TRBJ1-1 TRBV6-5 once - TGTGCCAGTCAGGGCACTGAAGCTTTCTTT CASQGTEAFF
TRBJ2-3 TRBV27 - - TGTGCCAGCAGTTTTGGCGCAGATACGCAGTATTTT CASSFGADTQYF
TRBJ1-3 TRBV11-2 - - TGTGCCAGCAGCTTATTCGGGGTCGACACCATATATTTT CASSLFGVDTIYF
TRBJ2-3 TRBV9 - TRBD2 TGTGCCAGCAGCGTAGGGATTAGCGGGACAGATACGCAGTATTTT CASSVGISGTDTQYF
TRBJ2-7 TRBV12-2 - - TGTGCAAGTCGCAACTACCAACCGAGGACAGGCCCGAGCTCCTACGAGCAGTACTTC CASRNYQPRTGPSSYEQYF
TRBJ2-7 TRBV19 - - TGTGCCAGTAGTATGGCAGGGGGGGCCTACGAGCAGTACTTC CASSMAGGAYEQYF
TRBJ1-4 TRBV2 few - TGTGCCAGCAGGGAAGGACAATCCGTAACCGGGACACATGAAAAACTGTTTTTT CASREGQSVTGTHEKLFF
TRBJ2-3 TRBV9 once - TGTGCCAGCAGCAGTGACTCGGATCACACAGATACGCAGTATTTT CASSSDSDHTDTQYF
TRBJ2-2 TRBV5-8 - - TGTGCCAGCAGCTCTTTCTTGCAGGGACCTCGGGGCGGGGAGCTGTTTTTT CASSSFLQGPRGGELFF
TRBJ1-1 TRBV11-2 - TRBD1 TGTGCCAGCAGCTTAGAAGTCAGGGGGCCTGAAGCTTTCTTT CASSLEVRGPEAFF
TRBJ1-5 TRBV5-1 - - TGCGCCAGCGAGAGACGGACTTATAGCAATCAGCCCCAGCATTTT CASERRTYSNQPQHF
TRBJ2-7 TRBV7-8 - - TGTGCCAGCAGCTTAACGACACCAGCCCCCACCTACGAGCAGTACTTC CASSLTTPAPTYEQYF
TRBJ2-3 TRBV14 once TRBD2 TGTGCCAGCAGCACGGGACTAGCGGGATACACAGATACGCAGTATTTT CASSTGLAGYTDTQYF
TRBJ2-2 TRBV2 - TRBD1 TGTGCCAGCCGAGGACAGGTTGACGGGGAGCTGTTTTTT CASRGQVDGELFF
TRBJ2-4 TRBV27 once - TGTGCCAGCACCGCAGGGGGGGCCAAAAACATTCAGTACTTC CASTAGGAKNIQYF
TRBJ1-1 TRBV6-5 - - TGTGCCAGCAGTTCCGGTGGGGCAACTGAAGCTTTCTTT CASSSGGATEAFF
TRBJ2-3 TRBV13 - TRBD1 TGTGCCAGCAGCTCCAGCAAACAGGGGGCTAGGGGAGATACGCAGTATTTT CASSSSKQGARGDTQYF